The source of this TCR beta chain is a study of control samples from healthy donors and cancer patients. The table came from immunoSEQ multiplex PCR; TCRdb's copy has only in-frame clones and leaves some out. This sample has 95,000 to 150,000 clones, with 87% found just once. This CDR3 comprises 16 residues. V shed 2 bases and J 1 base; nucleotides not matched to a gene: 2. Germline V CDR1 and CDR2: KGHDR, SFDVKD. This clone was found once. The receptor was isolated from a man aged 40-49 years in good health. V is TRBV24-1 and J is TRBJ2-2, with 8 nucleotides matching TRBD1. Sequenced input: blood. The CDR3 DNA is TGTGCCACCAGTGATTGGGGACAGGTGAACACCGGGGAGCTGTTTTTT. It specifies CATSDWGQVNTGELFF.